The 7 T cell receptor beta chains in this list originate from one sample, sequenced in a study of blood T cell repertoires in COVID-19. Some clones are missing from TCRdb's copy, which holds only in-frame ones; the method was immunoSEQ multiplex PCR. The data hold about 220,000 clones, with about 83% observed a single time. Sequencing used PBMCs or T cells enriched from blood (not recorded which). The receptors derive from a middle-aged woman who had recovered from COVID-19.

J is TRBJ2-1 and V is TRBV30; no definite D call. The CDR3 totals 12 residues. The V gene's germline CDR1 is GTSNPN and CDR2 SVGIG (reference sequence). V lost 8 bases and J lost 4, with 12 bases in between. The CDR3 DNA sequence: TGTGCCGCCCAGGATTTTTACAATGAGCAGTTCTTC. Translating gives CAAQDFYNEQFF.

V and J are TRBV5-1 and TRBJ2-5; 11 positions match TRBD2. V lost 4 bases, J lost 0 bases, and 2 bases stayed unmatched. The CDR3 runs 15 residues. Germline assignment: CDR1 SGHRS and CDR2 YFSETQ. The CDR3 sequence is CASSSSGRDQETQYF. The CDR3 DNA reads TGCGCCAGCAGCAGTAGCGGGAGGGACCAAGAGACCCAGTACTTC. The full variable domain, in which reference TRBV5-1 and TRBJ2-5 provide the parts outside the CDR3, is KAGVTQTPRYLIKTRGQQVTLSCSPISGHRSVSWYQQTPGQGLQFLFEYFSETQRNKGNFPGRFSGRQFSNSRSEMNVSTLELGDSALYLCASSSSGRDQETQYFGPGTRLLVL.

This clone was picked up many times. CDR3 loop: CATLADYGYTF. The CDR3, as DNA: TGTGCGACCTTGGCGGACTATGGCTACACCTTC. The genes are TRBV27 and TRBJ1-2; no clear D. Per germline, CDR1 MNHEY and CDR2 SMNVEV (reference sequence). This CDR3 has 11 residues.

The chain has TRBV12-5 and TRBJ2-3, with a tentative D call TRBD1 (6 bases). Germline assignment: CDR1 LGHNT and CDR2 FRNRAP. This CDR3 comprises 15 residues. Trimming stripped 4 bases from V and 1 base from J, with 12 bases between. The CDR3 reads CASGSQGLGTDTQYF. The DNA of the CDR3 is TGTGCTAGTGGTTCCCAGGGGTTGGGCACAGATACGCAGTATTTT.

The chain combines TRBV6-1 with TRBJ1-2; 8 bases are shared with TRBD1. CDR1 is MNHNS and CDR2 is SASEGT in the germline V gene. The ends lost 2 bases at V and 7 bases at J; junction bases unmatched: 6. This CDR3 has 14 residues. CDR3: CASSETGGFGGYTF. In DNA form, the CDR3 reads TGTGCCAGCAGTGAAACAGGGGGGTTCGGTGGCTACACCTTC.

This sequence joins TRBV7-2 and TRBJ1-5; D perhaps matches TRBD1 (6 bases). From germline, CDR1 is SGHTA and CDR2 FQGNSA. The ends were cut back, 6 bases at V and 3 bases at J, with 12 bases in the middle. The CDR3 loop spans 14 amino acids. CDR3 sequence: CASSVQGYNQPQHF. Written as DNA, the CDR3 is TGTGCCAGCAGTGTACAGGGCTACAATCAGCCCCAGCATTTT.

The CDR3 region has the DNA TGTGCCAGCAGCCAAGACCGAGCGGGAGTCGGCGAGCAGTACTTC. Translation gives CASSQDRAGVGEQYF. V and J are TRBV3-1 (or the pseudogene TRBV3-2) and TRBJ2-7; 8 bases map to TRBD2. Germline V gene sequence: CDR1 LGHDT, CDR2 YNNKEL (reference sequence). CDR3 size: 15 residues. V was pared by 0 bases and J by 6 bases, with 7 bases of the junction left unmatched.